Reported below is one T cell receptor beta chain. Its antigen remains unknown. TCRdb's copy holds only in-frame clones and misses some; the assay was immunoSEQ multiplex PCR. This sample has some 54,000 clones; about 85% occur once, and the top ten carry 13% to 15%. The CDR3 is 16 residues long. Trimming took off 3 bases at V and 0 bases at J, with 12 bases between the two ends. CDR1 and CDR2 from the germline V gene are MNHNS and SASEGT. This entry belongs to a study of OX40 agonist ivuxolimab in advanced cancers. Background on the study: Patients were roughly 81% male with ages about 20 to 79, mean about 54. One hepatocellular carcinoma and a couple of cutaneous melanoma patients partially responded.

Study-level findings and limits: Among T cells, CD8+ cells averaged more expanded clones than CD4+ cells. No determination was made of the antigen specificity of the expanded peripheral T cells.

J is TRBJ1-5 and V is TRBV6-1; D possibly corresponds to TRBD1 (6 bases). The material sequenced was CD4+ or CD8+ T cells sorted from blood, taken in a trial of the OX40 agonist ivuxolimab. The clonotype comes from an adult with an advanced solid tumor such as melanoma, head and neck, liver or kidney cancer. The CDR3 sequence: CASSDARTASNQPQHF. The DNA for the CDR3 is TGTGCCAGCAGTGACGCCCGGACAGCTAGCAATCAGCCCCAGCATTTT.